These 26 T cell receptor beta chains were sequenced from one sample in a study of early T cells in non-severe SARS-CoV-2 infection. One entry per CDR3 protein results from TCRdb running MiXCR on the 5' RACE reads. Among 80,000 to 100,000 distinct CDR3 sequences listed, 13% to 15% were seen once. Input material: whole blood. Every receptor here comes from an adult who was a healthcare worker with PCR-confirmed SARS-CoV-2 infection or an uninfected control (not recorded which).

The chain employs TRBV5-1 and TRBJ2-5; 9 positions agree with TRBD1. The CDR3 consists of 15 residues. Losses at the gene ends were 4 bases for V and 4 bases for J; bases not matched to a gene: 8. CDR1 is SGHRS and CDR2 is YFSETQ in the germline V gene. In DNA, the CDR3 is TGCGCCAGCAGCCGAACAGGGGGCCGAGGAGAGACCCAGTACTTC. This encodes CASSRTGGRGETQYF.

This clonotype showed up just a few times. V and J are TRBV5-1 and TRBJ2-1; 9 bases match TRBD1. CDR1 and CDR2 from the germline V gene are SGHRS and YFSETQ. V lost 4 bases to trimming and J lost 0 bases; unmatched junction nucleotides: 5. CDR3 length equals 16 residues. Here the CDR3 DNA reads TGCGCCAGCAGCCATGGGACAGGGCGCTCCTACAATGAGCAGTTCTTC. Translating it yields CASSHGTGRSYNEQFF.

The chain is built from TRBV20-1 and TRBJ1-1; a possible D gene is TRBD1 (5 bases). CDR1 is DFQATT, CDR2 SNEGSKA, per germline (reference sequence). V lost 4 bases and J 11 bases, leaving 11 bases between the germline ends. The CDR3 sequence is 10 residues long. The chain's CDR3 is CSANRGVAFF. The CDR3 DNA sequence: TGCAGTGCTAATCGAGGGGTGGCTTTCTTT.

CDR3 in amino acids: CASSRTGGEYEQYF. The CDR3 DNA follows: TGTGCCAGCAGCCGGACAGGGGGCGAATACGAGCAGTACTTC. The chain recombines TRBV5-4 with TRBJ2-7; 11 bases fit TRBD1. Germline CDR1 is SGHNT and CDR2 is YYREEE (reference sequence). With V trimmed by 4 bases and J by 4 bases, 4 bases remained unmatched. CDR3 size: 14 residues.

CDR3 protein: CASRQGLAGPGELFF. For the CDR3, the DNA is TGTGCCAGCAGACAGGGACTAGCGGGCCCCGGGGAGCTGTTTTTT. The gene calls are TRBV27 and TRBJ2-2, with 12 bases matching TRBD2. V gave up 6 bases and J gave up 6 bases; unmatched junction bases: 5. Germline V lookup: CDR1 MNHEY, CDR2 SMNVEV (reference sequence). The CDR3 sequence is 15 residues long.

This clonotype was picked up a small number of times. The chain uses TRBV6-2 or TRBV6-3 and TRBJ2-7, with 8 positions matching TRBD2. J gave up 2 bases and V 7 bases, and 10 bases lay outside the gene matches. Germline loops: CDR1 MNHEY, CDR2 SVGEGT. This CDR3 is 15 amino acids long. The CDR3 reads CASKPTSGAPYEQYF. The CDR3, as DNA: TGTGCCAGCAAACCTACTAGCGGAGCCCCCTACGAGCAGTACTTC.

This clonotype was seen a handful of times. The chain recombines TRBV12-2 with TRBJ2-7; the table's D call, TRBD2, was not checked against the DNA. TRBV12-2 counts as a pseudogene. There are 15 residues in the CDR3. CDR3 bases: TGTGCAGGTCCCCTCCGTAGGGACAGCTCCTACGAGCAGTACTTC. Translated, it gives CAGPLRRDSSYEQYF.

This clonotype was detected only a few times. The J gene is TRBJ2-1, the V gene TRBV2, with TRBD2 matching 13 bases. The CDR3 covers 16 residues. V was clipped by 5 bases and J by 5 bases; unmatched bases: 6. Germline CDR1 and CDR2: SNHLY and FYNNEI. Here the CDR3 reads CASSTSGRARDNEQFF. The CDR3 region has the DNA TGTGCCAGCAGTACTAGCGGGAGGGCTAGGGACAATGAGCAGTTCTTC.

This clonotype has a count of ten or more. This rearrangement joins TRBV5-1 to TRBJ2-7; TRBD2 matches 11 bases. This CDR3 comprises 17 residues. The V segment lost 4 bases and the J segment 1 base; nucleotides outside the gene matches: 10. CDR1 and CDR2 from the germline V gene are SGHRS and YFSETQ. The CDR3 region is CASSITTLAGGSYEQYF. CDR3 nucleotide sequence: TGCGCCAGCAGCATCACAACCCTAGCGGGAGGTTCCTACGAGCAGTACTTC. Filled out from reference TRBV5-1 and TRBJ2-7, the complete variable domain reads KAGVTQTPRYLIKTRGQQVTLSCSPISGHRSVSWYQQTPGQGLQFLFEYFSETQRNKGNFPGRFSGRQFSNSRSEMNVSTLELGDSALYLCASSITTLAGGSYEQYFGPGTRLTVT.

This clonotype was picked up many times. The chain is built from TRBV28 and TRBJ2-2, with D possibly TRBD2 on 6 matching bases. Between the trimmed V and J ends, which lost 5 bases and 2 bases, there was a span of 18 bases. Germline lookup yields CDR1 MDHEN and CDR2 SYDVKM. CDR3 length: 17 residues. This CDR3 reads CASSGARSGLNTGELFF. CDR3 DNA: TGTGCCAGCAGTGGGGCCAGGAGCGGGTTAAACACCGGGGAGCTGTTTTTT.

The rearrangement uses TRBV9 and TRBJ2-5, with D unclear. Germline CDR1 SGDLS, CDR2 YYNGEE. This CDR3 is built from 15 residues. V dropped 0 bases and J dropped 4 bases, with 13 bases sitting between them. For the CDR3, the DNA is TGTGCCAGCAGCGTAGAAGGGTTCGGGTCAGAGACCCAGTACTTC. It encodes CASSVEGFGSETQYF.

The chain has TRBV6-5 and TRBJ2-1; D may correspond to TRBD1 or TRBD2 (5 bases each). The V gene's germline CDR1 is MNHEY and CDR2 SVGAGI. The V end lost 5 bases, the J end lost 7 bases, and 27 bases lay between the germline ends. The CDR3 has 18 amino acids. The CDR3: CASSLSSYSGVAGNEQFF. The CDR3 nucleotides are TGTGCCAGCAGTCTCTCATCCTACTCCGGGGTAGCAGGGAATGAGCAGTTCTTC.

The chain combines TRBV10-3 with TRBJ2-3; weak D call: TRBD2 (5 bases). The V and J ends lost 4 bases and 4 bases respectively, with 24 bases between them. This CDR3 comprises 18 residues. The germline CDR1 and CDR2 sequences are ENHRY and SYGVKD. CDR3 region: CAISGPSSSGGSPDTQYF. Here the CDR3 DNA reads TGTGCCATCAGTGGGCCCTCTTCTTCCGGTGGGAGCCCAGATACGCAGTATTTT.

CDR3: CASSLVAQAGELFF. CDR3 in DNA: TGTGCCAGCAGCTTGGTAGCTCAGGCCGGGGAGCTGTTTTTT. The chain employs TRBV7-2 and TRBJ2-2; D remains unclear. This CDR3 spans 14 amino acids. V lost 3 bases, J lost 6 bases, and 11 bases lay in between. Germline V lookup: CDR1 SGHTA, CDR2 FQGNSA.

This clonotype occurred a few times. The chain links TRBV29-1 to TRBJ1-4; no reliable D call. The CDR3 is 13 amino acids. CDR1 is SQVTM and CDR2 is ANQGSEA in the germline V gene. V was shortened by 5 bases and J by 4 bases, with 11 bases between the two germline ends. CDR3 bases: TGCAGCGTTCAGGCCGGCCTTAATGAAAAACTGTTTTTT. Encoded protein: CSVQAGLNEKLFF.

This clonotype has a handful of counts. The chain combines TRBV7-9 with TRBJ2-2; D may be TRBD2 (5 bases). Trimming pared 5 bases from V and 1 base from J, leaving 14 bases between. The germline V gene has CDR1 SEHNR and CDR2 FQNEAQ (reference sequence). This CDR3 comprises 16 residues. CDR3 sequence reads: CASSPPRGRNTGELFF. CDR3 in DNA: TGTGCCAGCAGCCCGCCCCGAGGGAGGAACACCGGGGAGCTGTTTTTT.

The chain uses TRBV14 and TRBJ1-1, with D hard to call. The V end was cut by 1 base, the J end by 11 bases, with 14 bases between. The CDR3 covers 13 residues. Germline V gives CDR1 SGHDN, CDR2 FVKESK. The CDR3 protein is CASSQGGLKLAFF. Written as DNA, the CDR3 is TGTGCCAGCAGCCAAGGCGGGCTAAAATTGGCTTTCTTT. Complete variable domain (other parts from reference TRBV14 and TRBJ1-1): EAGVTQFPSHSVIEKGQTVTLRCDPISGHDNLYWYRRVMGKEIKFLLHFVKESKQDESGMPNNRFLAERTGGTYSTLKVQPAELEDSGVYFCASSQGGLKLAFFGQGTRLTVV.

The CDR3 bases are TGTGCCATCAGTGAGTCTGGGGACTACACTGAAGCTTTCTTT. Its translation is CAISESGDYTEAFF. The chain is built from TRBV10-3 and TRBJ1-1, with a tentative D call TRBD1 (5 bases). V was cut by 0 bases and J by 3 bases, with 8 bases left in between. The CDR3 contains 14 residues. Germline V CDR1 and CDR2: ENHRY, SYGVKD.

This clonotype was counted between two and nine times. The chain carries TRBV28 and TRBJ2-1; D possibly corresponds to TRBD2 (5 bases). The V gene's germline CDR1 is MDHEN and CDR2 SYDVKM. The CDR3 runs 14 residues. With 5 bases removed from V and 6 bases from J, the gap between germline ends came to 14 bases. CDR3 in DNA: TGTGCCAGCAGTCTGTGGGAGAATCCCAATGAGCAGTTCTTC. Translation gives CASSLWENPNEQFF.

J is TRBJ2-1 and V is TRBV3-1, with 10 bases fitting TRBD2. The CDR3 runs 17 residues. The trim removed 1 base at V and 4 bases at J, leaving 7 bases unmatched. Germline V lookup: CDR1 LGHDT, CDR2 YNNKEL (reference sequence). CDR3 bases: TGTGCCAGCAGCCAAGGAGCGGGACTAGCGAGATACAATGAGCAGTTCTTC. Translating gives CASSQGAGLARYNEQFF.

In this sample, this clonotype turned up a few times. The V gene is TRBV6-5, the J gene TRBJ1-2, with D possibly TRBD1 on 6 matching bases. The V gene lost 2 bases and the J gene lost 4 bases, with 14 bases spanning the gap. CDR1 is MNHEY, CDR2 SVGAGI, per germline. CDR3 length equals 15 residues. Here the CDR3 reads CASSYTGFPSYGYTF. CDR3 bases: TGTGCCAGCAGTTACACAGGGTTTCCTAGCTATGGCTACACCTTC.

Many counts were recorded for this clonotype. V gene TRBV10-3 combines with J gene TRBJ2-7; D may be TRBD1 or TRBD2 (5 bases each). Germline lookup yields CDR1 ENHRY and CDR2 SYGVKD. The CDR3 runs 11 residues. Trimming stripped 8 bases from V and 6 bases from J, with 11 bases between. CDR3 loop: CAIGGAIEQYF. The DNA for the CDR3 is TGTGCCATCGGGGGTGCAATCGAGCAGTACTTC.

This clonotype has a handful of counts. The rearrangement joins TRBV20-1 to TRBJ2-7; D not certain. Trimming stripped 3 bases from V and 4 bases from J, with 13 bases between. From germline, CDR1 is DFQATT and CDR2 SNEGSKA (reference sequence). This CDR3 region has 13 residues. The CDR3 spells CSARIRPRYEQYF. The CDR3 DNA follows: TGCAGTGCTAGGATACGTCCTCGGTACGAGCAGTACTTC.

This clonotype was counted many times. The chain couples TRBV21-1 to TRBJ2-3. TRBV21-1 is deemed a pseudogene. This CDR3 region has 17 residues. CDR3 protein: CASSRRVGRLGADTQYF. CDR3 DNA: TGTGCCAGCAGCAGAAGAGTTGGACGGCTCGGGGCAGATACGCAGTATTTT.

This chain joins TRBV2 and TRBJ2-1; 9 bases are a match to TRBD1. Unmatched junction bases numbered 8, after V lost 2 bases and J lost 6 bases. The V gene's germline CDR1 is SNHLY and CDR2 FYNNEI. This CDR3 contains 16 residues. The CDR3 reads CASSEPRGTGINEQFF. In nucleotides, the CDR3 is TGTGCCAGCAGTGAACCCCGCGGGACAGGGATCAATGAGCAGTTCTTC.

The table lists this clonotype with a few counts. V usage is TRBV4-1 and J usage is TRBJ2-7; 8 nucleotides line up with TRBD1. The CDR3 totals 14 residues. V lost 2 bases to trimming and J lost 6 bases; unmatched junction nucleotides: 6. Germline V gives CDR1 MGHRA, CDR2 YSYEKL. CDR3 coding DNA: TGCGCCAGCAGCCAACTGACAGGGGTGGGCGAGCAGTACTTC. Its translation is CASSQLTGVGEQYF.